This record concerns one T cell receptor beta chain sequence. Sequenced by immunoSEQ multiplex PCR; TCRdb stores in-frame clones only, minus some. Altogether a few hundred thousand clones are present, about 80% being singletons, with the ten largest covering approximately 3.6%. These data are taken from a study of blood T cell repertoires in COVID-19. As for the study in general: Collection of acute and convalescent COVID-19 samples took place in the United States, Italy and Spain. Sample material is recorded as cDNA or gDNA derived from T cells, B-cell-depleted T cells, or PBMCs.

The CDR3 is 14 residues long. Per the germline V gene, CDR1 is MGHDK and CDR2 is SYGVNS. With V trimmed by 2 bases and J by 3 bases, 2 bases remained unmatched. Everyone who took part was roughly 18 to 95 years old, and they came from about 25 US areas. What the recovered Cohort 3 donors had was two negative PCRs, clearance, or symptom resolution. This rearrangement joins TRBV25-1 to TRBJ2-7, with TRBD1 matching over 9 bases. This clonotype originated in a man between 45 and 60 years old who had recovered from COVID-19. Sequenced input: PBMCs or T cells enriched from blood (not recorded which). CDR3 DNA: TGTGCCAGCAGTGAAGGGACAGGGATCTACGAGCAGTACTTC. Translated, it gives CASSEGTGIYEQYF.